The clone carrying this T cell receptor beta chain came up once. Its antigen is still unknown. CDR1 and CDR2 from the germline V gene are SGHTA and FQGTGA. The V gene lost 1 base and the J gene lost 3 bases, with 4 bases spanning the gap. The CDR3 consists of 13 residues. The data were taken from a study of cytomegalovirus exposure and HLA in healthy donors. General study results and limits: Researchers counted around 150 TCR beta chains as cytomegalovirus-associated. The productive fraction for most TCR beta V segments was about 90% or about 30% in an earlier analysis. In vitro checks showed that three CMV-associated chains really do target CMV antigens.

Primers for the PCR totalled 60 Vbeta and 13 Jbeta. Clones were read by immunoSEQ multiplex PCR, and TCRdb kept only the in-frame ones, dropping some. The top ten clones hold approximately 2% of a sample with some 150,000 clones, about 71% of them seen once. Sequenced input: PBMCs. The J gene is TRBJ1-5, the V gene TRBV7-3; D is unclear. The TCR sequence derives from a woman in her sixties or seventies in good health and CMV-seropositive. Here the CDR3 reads CASSLKLNQPQHF. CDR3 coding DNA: TGTGCCAGCAGCTTAAAACTCAATCAGCCCCAGCATTTT.